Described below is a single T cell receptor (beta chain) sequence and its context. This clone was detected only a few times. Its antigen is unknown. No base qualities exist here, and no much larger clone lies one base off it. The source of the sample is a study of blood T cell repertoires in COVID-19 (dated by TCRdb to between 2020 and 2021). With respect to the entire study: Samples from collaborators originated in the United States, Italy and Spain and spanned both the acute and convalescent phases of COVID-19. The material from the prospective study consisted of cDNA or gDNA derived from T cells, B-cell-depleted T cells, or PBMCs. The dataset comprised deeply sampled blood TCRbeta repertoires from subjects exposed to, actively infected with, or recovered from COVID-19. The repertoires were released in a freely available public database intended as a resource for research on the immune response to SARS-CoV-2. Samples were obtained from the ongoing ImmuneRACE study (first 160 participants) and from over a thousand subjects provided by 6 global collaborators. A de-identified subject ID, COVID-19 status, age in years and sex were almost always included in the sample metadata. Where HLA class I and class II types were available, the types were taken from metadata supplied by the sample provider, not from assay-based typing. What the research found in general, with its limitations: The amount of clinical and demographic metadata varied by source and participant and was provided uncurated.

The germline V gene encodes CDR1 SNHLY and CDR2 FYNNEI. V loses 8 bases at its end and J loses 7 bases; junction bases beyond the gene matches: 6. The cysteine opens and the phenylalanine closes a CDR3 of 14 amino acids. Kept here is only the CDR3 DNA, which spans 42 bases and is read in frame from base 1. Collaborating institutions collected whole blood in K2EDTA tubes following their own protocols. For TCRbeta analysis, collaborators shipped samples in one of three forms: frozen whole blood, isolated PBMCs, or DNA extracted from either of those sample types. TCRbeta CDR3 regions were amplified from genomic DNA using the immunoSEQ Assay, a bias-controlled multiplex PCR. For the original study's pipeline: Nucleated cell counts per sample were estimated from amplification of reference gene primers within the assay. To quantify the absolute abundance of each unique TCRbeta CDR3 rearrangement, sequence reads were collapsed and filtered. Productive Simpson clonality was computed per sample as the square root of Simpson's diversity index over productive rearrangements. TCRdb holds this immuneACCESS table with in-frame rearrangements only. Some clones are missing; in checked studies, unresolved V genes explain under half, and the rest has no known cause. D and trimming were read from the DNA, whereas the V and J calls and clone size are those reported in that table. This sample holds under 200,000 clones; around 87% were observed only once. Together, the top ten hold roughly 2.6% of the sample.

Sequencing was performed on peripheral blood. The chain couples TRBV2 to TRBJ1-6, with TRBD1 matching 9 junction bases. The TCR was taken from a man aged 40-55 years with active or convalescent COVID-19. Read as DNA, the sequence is TGTGCCAGCCAGACCGACAGGGGGAATTCACCCCTCCACTTT. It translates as CASQTDRGNSPLHF.